This T cell receptor beta chain was observed in a study of technical replicates of blood from several donors. Profiled with immunoSEQ multiplex PCR; TCRdb holds only in-frame clones, not every one. The data show under 85,000 clones, around 90% seen once. The CDR3 sequence is 15 residues long. With V trimmed by 3 bases and J by 5 bases, 7 bases remained unmatched. Germline CDR1 is SGHDN and CDR2 is FVKESK. Material: T cells isolated from PBMCs. This rearrangement joins TRBV14 to TRBJ1-2, with 9 nucleotides matching TRBD1. This receptor was identified in a human donor in good health. CDR3 in DNA: TGTGCCAGCAGCCACCGGGACAGGGAATGGTATGGCTACACCTTC. Translating gives CASSHRDREWYGYTF. Together with reference TRBV14 and TRBJ1-2, the CDR3 gives the full variable domain: EAGVTQFPSHSVIEKGQTVTLRCDPISGHDNLYWYRRVMGKEIKFLLHFVKESKQDESGMPNNRFLAERTGGTYSTLKVQPAELEDSGVYFCASSHRDREWYGYTFGSGTRLTVV.